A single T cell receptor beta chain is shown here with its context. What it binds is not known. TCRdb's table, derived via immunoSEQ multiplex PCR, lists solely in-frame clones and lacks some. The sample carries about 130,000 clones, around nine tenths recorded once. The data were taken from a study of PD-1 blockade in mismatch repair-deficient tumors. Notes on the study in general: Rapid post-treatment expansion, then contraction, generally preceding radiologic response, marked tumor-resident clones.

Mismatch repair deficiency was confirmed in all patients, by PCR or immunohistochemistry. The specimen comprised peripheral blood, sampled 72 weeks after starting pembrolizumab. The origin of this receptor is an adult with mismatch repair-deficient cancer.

This CDR3 reads CASSATSGSIVSYEQYF. CDR3 DNA sequence: TGTGCCAGCAGCGCCACTAGCGGGAGTATAGTATCCTACGAGCAGTACTTC. This rearrangement joins TRBV2 to TRBJ2-7; 11 bases map to TRBD2. J was trimmed by 1 base and V by 6 bases; bases with no gene match: 11. The CDR3 is made up of 17 amino acids. The germline CDR1 and CDR2 sequences are SNHLY and FYNNEI.